This T cell receptor beta chain comes out of a study of T cell changes during pregnancy in multiple sclerosis. The table lists this clone with a count of one. Germline loops: CDR1 SQVTM, CDR2 ANQGSEA. The CDR3 spans 12 residues. V dropped 6 bases and J dropped 6; count of bases not matched to a gene: 7. The assay was immunoSEQ multiplex PCR, and TCRdb's table has in-frame clones only and misses some. The repertoire holds over 70,000 clones, with almost 95% as singletons. This chain connects TRBV29-1 to TRBJ1-1, with 7 bases identical to TRBD1. The sequenced sample was peripheral blood, obtained in the third trimester of pregnancy. This clonotype was obtained from a female donor with multiple sclerosis, enrolled in a pregnancy study. The CDR3 loop reads CSVPQGRAEAFF. The DNA for the CDR3 is TGCAGCGTCCCACAGGGGAGAGCTGAAGCTTTCTTT.